The 6 T cell receptor beta chains below were found in one sample sequenced in a study of T cells in Graves' hyperthyroidism and ophthalmopathy. RNA transcripts gave rise to amplified TCR beta CDR3 regions. The TCR CDR3 was amplified in a first-round RT-PCR using the HTBI primer set. Each CDR3 protein gets one entry after TCRdb re-called the multiplex PCR reads with MiXCR. The sample has 650,000 to 750,000 distinct CDR3 sequences, 14% seen once. Input material: blood. These receptors were collected from a young woman with Graves' hyperthyroidism.

This clonotype showed up just a few times. The chain has TRBV7-8 and TRBJ2-1; possibly TRBD2 for D (5 bases). The germline gives CDR1 SGHVS, CDR2 FQNEAQ. Trimming took off 3 bases at V and 8 bases at J, with 17 bases between the two ends. There are 15 residues in the CDR3. The CDR3 loop reads CASSFLSTGSDEQFF. CDR3 DNA sequence: TGTGCCAGCAGCTTCCTCTCCACGGGGTCGGATGAGCAGTTCTTC.

This clonotype was recorded a few times. CDR3 DNA sequence: TGTGCCAGCAGCTTTCCTCGAGGACAGGGTCAGAATGGAAACACCATATATTTT. This encodes CASSFPRGQGQNGNTIYF. The chain couples TRBV7-9 to TRBJ1-3; 8 bases align to TRBD1. Germline V gene sequence: CDR1 SEHNR, CDR2 FQNEAQ (reference sequence). The CDR3 runs 18 residues. Unmatched junction bases numbered 13, after V lost 3 bases and J lost 3 bases.

This clonotype was found a few times. The chain recombines TRBV29-1 with TRBJ2-7; D gene unclear. Deletions cut 5 bases from V and 2 bases from J, with 10 bases between. This CDR3 spans 12 amino acids. Germline V lookup: CDR1 SQVTM, CDR2 ANQGSEA. The CDR3 nucleotides are TGCAGCGTTTCAGACGGCGCCTACGAGCAGTACTTC. This gives the protein CSVSDGAYEQYF.

This chain links TRBV27 with TRBJ1-2; 8 positions agree with TRBD1. Germline trimming cut 5 bases from V and 8 bases from J; bases unmatched to any gene: 16. Germline CDR1 is MNHEY and CDR2 is SMNVEV (reference sequence). The CDR3 has 16 amino acids. CDR3 protein: CASSRRDRQGAEGYTF. CDR3 bases: TGTGCCAGCAGTAGAAGGGATAGGCAGGGGGCAGAGGGCTACACCTTC.

A few counts support this clonotype. The V call is TRBV6-4, the J call TRBJ2-2; 12 bases line up with TRBD1. CDR3 length equals 14 residues. Germline V gene sequence: CDR1 MRHNA, CDR2 SNTAGT. V was clipped by 5 bases and J by 7 bases; unmatched bases: 2. This chain's CDR3 is CASSWDRGRGELFF. In nucleotides, the CDR3 is TGTGCCAGCAGTTGGGACAGGGGGCGCGGGGAGCTGTTTTTT.

At least ten counts were recorded for this clonotype. The V and J genes are TRBV15 and TRBJ1-5, with 10 bases lining up with TRBD1. The CDR3 is made up of 17 amino acids. Germline V lookup: CDR1 LNHNV, CDR2 YYDKDF (reference sequence). The J segment lost 2 bases and the V segment lost 8 bases, leaving 12 bases of the junction unmatched. CDR3 sequence: CATLDPGTGARNQPQHF. The DNA of the CDR3 is TGTGCCACCTTGGACCCTGGGACAGGGGCGCGCAATCAGCCCCAGCATTTT.